Following are 31 T cell receptor beta chains from one sample sequenced in a study of blood T cell repertoires in COVID-19 (TCRdb year 2020). The library relied on the immunoSEQ multiplex PCR assay. Here the immuneACCESS table is served through TCRdb, limited to in-frame sequences with V and J called. Missing clones are a known gap in these copies; in checked studies unresolved V genes cover under half, and the rest lacks a known reason. This sample holds tens of thousands of clones; around 83% were observed only once. The top ten constitute approximately 40% of the sample. The specimen sequenced was peripheral blood. The receptors derive from a man older than 75 with acute or convalescent COVID-19.

This chain links TRBV5-1 with TRBJ1-3; perhaps TRBD1 as D (5 bases). The CDR3 length is 15 residues. Germline loops: CDR1 SGHRS, CDR2 YFSETQ. Trimming shortened V by 4 bases and J by 4 bases, and 15 bases separated the two germline ends. In DNA, the CDR3 is TGCGCCAGCAGCCCCCGATCGACAGACGGAAACACCATATATTTT. Translating it yields CASSPRSTDGNTIYF.

V is TRBV5-8 and J is TRBJ1-4; TRBD1 matches at 9 bases. Germline V CDR1 and CDR2: SGHTS, YDEGEE. The V segment lost 3 bases and the J segment 4 bases; nucleotides outside the gene matches: 1. The CDR3 has 14 residues. CDR3 in DNA: TGTGCCAGCAGCTGGACAGGGGTTAATGAAAAACTGTTTTTT. It codes for CASSWTGVNEKLFF.

The CDR3 spells CATSDPTRTGETQYF. The CDR3 coding sequence is TGTGCCACCAGTGACCCGACGCGGACGGGGGAGACCCAGTACTTC. The V and J genes are TRBV24-1 and TRBJ2-5; D perhaps matches TRBD2 (5 bases). The germline CDR1 and CDR2 sequences are KGHDR and SFDVKD. Trimming stripped 4 bases from V and 5 bases from J, with 16 bases between. The CDR3 covers 15 residues.

V is TRBV19 and J is TRBJ1-4, with TRBD1 as a possible D gene (6 bases). This CDR3 is built from 15 residues. V lost 0 bases to trimming and J lost 3 bases, with 8 bases between them. Per germline, CDR1 LNHDA and CDR2 SQIVND (reference sequence). CDR3 in amino acids: CASSIDGTSNEKLFF. The CDR3, as DNA: TGTGCCAGTAGTATAGACGGGACATCTAATGAAAAACTGTTTTTT.

The V call is TRBV19, the J call TRBJ2-5; 9 bases map to TRBD1. CDR1 is LNHDA, CDR2 SQIVND, per germline (reference sequence). The CDR3 loop spans 15 amino acids. V shed 4 bases, J shed 5 bases, and the junction held 8 bases outside the gene matches. The CDR3 loop reads CASSTTGGKLETQYF. CDR3 nucleotides: TGTGCCAGTAGTACGACAGGGGGGAAATTGGAGACCCAGTACTTC. Variable domain in full (rest from reference TRBV19 and TRBJ2-5): DGGITQSPKYLFRKEGQNVTLSCEQNLNHDAMYWYRQDPGQGLRLIYYSQIVNDFQKGDIAEGYSVSREKKESFPLTVTSAQKNPTAFYLCASSTTGGKLETQYFGPGTRLLVL.

The rearrangement joins TRBV28 to TRBJ2-5, with 7 nucleotides matching TRBD1. The CDR3 spans 14 residues. J was trimmed by 4 bases and V by 5 bases; bases with no gene match: 7. Germline-derived CDR1 and CDR2 are MDHEN and SYDVKM. CDR3 DNA sequence: TGTGCCAGCAGTCCCCCCGACAGGGTAGAGACCCAGTACTTC. It is translated as CASSPPDRVETQYF.

The J gene is TRBJ2-1, the V gene TRBV5-1; the D gene is possibly TRBD2 (5 bases). Between the trimmed V and J ends, which lost 3 bases and 7 bases, there was a span of 11 bases. The CDR3 consists of 13 residues. Germline assignment: CDR1 SGHRS and CDR2 YFSETQ. In DNA form, the CDR3 reads TGCGCCAGCAGCTACCTACGGGGAAATGAGCAGTTCTTC. Translation gives CASSYLRGNEQFF.

In this sample, this clone turned up a few times. The J gene is TRBJ1-5, the V gene TRBV30; D gene unclear. Trimming removed 0 bases from V and 2 bases from J, with 5 bases in between. CDR1 is GTSNPN and CDR2 is SVGIG in the germline V gene (reference sequence). CDR3 length: 13 residues. CDR3 protein: CAWSVQGNQPQHF. DNA of the CDR3: TGTGCCTGGAGTGTGCAGGGCAATCAGCCCCAGCATTTT.

The genes are TRBV5-1 and TRBJ1-6; D may be TRBD1 (6 bases). Germline loops: CDR1 SGHRS, CDR2 YFSETQ. The CDR3 consists of 14 residues. Deletions cut 0 bases from V and 12 bases from J, with 13 bases between. CDR3 bases: TGCGCCAGCAGCTTGGAACAGGGCGCCTTACCCCTCCACTTT. Translated: CASSLEQGALPLHF.

This chain links TRBV3-1 (or the pseudogene TRBV3-2) with TRBJ2-2; no clear D. Germline CDR1 and CDR2: LGHDT and YNNKEL (reference sequence). Between the trimmed V and J ends, which lost 0 bases and 0 bases, there was a span of 11 bases. The CDR3 length is 17 residues. The CDR3 spells CASSQDRFSSNTGELFF. DNA for the CDR3: TGTGCCAGCAGCCAAGACAGGTTCAGTTCGAACACCGGGGAGCTGTTTTTT.

The chain has TRBV5-1 and TRBJ2-3; 9 positions match TRBD1. CDR3 length: 17 amino acids. V was clipped by 4 bases and J by 0 bases; unmatched bases: 9. Per the germline V gene, CDR1 is SGHRS and CDR2 is YFSETQ. The CDR3 sequence is CASSLPLGQGSTDTQYF. CDR3 coding DNA: TGCGCCAGCAGCCTCCCTCTGGGACAGGGAAGCACAGATACGCAGTATTTT. The whole variable domain, filled in from reference TRBV5-1 and TRBJ2-3, reads KAGVTQTPRYLIKTRGQQVTLSCSPISGHRSVSWYQQTPGQGLQFLFEYFSETQRNKGNFPGRFSGRQFSNSRSEMNVSTLELGDSALYLCASSLPLGQGSTDTQYFGPGTRLTVL.

V usage is TRBV11-2 and J usage is TRBJ2-3; TRBD2 is a possible D gene (6 bases). This CDR3 is 16 amino acids long. CDR1 is SGHAT and CDR2 is FQNNGV in the germline V gene. V was pared by 2 bases and J by 0 bases, with 12 bases between. The CDR3 here is CASSLLRGTSTDTQYF. DNA of the CDR3: TGTGCCAGCAGCTTATTACGGGGGACTAGCACAGATACGCAGTATTTT.

V usage is TRBV4-1 and J usage is TRBJ2-5; TRBD2 matches 9 bases. The germline CDR1 and CDR2 sequences are MGHRA and YSYEKL. V dropped 6 bases and J dropped 0; count of bases not matched to a gene: 5. This CDR3 is built from 15 residues. The CDR3 region is CASRGLAENQETQYF. DNA for the CDR3: TGCGCCAGCAGGGGACTAGCAGAAAACCAAGAGACCCAGTACTTC.

The chain combines TRBV5-8 with TRBJ1-6; D perhaps matches TRBD1 (6 bases). The CDR3 runs to 15 residues. CDR1 and CDR2 from the germline V gene are SGHTS and YDEGEE. V lost 7 bases, J lost 6 bases, and 17 bases lay in between. The CDR3 region has the DNA TGTGCCAGCCGGCTCGGGGGGACAATTAATTCACCCCTCCACTTT. This translates into CASRLGGTINSPLHF.

The V gene is TRBV9, the J gene TRBJ2-7; D is undetermined. CDR3 size: 16 residues. The V end was cut by 0 bases, the J end by 0 bases, with 13 bases between. Germline loops: CDR1 SGDLS, CDR2 YYNGEE. The CDR3 DNA reads TGTGCCAGCAGCGTAGCGGCGGTTCATAGCTCCTACGAGCAGTACTTC. It codes for CASSVAAVHSSYEQYF. Looking up the rest from reference TRBV9 and TRBJ2-7 gives the full variable domain: DSGVTQTPKHLITATGQRVTLRCSPRSGDLSVYWYQQSLDQGLQFLIQYYNGEERAKGNILERFSAQQFPDLHSELNLSSLELGDSALYFCASSVAAVHSSYEQYFGPGTRLTVT.

In this sample, this clone turned up a few times. The V and J genes are TRBV10-3 and TRBJ1-1, with a weak D call TRBD1 (6 bases). The V end lost 2 bases, the J end lost 3 bases, and 7 bases lay between the germline ends. The CDR3 extends over 13 amino acids. Germline V gives CDR1 ENHRY, CDR2 SYGVKD. The CDR3 loop is CAISERGYTEAFF. The CDR3 DNA sequence: TGTGCCATCAGTGAGAGGGGGTACACTGAAGCTTTCTTT.

The chain recombines TRBV30 with TRBJ2-2, with D possibly TRBD2 on 6 matching bases. The length of the CDR3 is 14 residues. V was clipped by 4 bases and J by 5 bases, with 14 bases between them. Germline V gene lookup returns CDR1 GTSNPN and CDR2 SVGIG (reference sequence). CDR3 DNA sequence: TGTGCCTGGATAATAGGGGCGGGGACCGGGGAGCTGTTTTTT. Translation gives CAWIIGAGTGELFF.

This chain joins TRBV28 and TRBJ1-4, with 11 positions matching TRBD1. The trim removed 4 bases at V and 10 bases at J, leaving 8 bases unmatched. Germline values: CDR1 MDHEN, CDR2 SYDVKM. CDR3 length equals 15 residues. CDR3 residues: CASSSGQGENGKLFF. The DNA of the CDR3 is TGTGCCAGCAGTTCGGGACAGGGGGAAAACGGAAAACTGTTTTTT. The whole variable domain, filled in from reference TRBV28 and TRBJ1-4, reads DVKVTQSSRYLVKRTGEKVFLECVQDMDHENMFWYRQDPGLGLRLIYFSYDVKMKEKGDIPEGYSVSREKKERFSLILESASTNQTSMYLCASSSGQGENGKLFFGSGTQLSVL.

This clone was observed a single time. This chain uses TRBV19 with TRBJ1-2; 8 nucleotides agree with TRBD1. The CDR3 consists of 18 residues. V lost 6 bases and J lost 1; bases outside the gene matches: 16. In germline, CDR1 is LNHDA, CDR2 SQIVND (reference sequence). The DNA of the CDR3 is TGTGCCAGTAGGATTCCCACCGGACAGGGAATAATTAACTATGGCTACACCTTC. The encoded protein is CASRIPTGQGIINYGYTF.

The chain recombines TRBV21-1 with TRBJ2-5; the D call of TRBD2 is as the table states it, not checked on the DNA. TRBV21-1 is classified as a pseudogene. CDR3 size: 14 residues. The CDR3 region is CASSKAGGRETQYF. The CDR3 nucleotides are TGTGCCAGCAGCAAAGCGGGAGGTAGAGAGACCCAGTACTTC.

The chain is built from TRBV30 and TRBJ1-6, with 8 nucleotides matching TRBD1. Germline V gene data show CDR1 as GTSNPN and CDR2 as SVGIG (reference sequence). This CDR3 spans 15 amino acids. Trimming took 2 bases from V and 10 from J; bases not matched to a gene: 10. The DNA for the CDR3 is TGTGCCTGGAGTATCTTGGTGACAGGGGACTCACCCCTCCACTTT. Its translation: CAWSILVTGDSPLHF.

The chain recombines TRBV6-2 or TRBV6-3 with TRBJ1-5; D unclear. Germline CDR1 and CDR2: MNHEY and SVGEGT. Trimming cost V 5 bases and J 4 bases, with 6 bases left between them. The CDR3 extends over 12 amino acids. Here the CDR3 reads CASSLSNQPQHF. The CDR3 DNA is TGTGCCAGCAGTCTATCGAATCAGCCCCAGCATTTT.

This clone was observed once. The chain employs TRBV11-2 and TRBJ1-3, with D unresolved. The CDR3 is 17 residues long. CDR1 and CDR2 (germline): SGHAT, FQNNGV. The V gene lost 6 bases and the J gene lost 4 bases, with 22 bases spanning the gap. The CDR3 nucleotides are TGTGCCAGCAGTTCGAGGAGAGGACCCTCGGGGGGAAACACCATATATTTT. It specifies CASSSRRGPSGGNTIYF.

The chain links TRBV4-1 to TRBJ1-2; no definite D call. Germline assignment: CDR1 MGHRA and CDR2 YSYEKL. The CDR3 extends over 15 amino acids. V lost 2 bases, J lost 3 bases, and 13 bases lay in between. The CDR3 is CASSQQDAGHYGYTF. The DNA for the CDR3 is TGCGCCAGCAGCCAACAGGACGCGGGTCACTATGGCTACACCTTC.

The CDR3 nucleotides are TGTGCCAGCAGTTACTTCCGGACAGAGAACACCGGGGAGCTGTTTTTT. Its translation is CASSYFRTENTGELFF. The chain joins TRBV6-6 to TRBJ2-2; D perhaps matches TRBD1 (6 bases). CDR1 is MNHNY, CDR2 SVGAGI, per germline (reference sequence). CDR3 length: 16 residues. Trimming removed 1 base from V and 1 base from J, with 10 bases in between.

This clone has a single count. The V call is TRBV5-1, the J call TRBJ1-2; TRBD1 matches 9 bases. The V and J ends lost 3 bases and 4 bases, in that order; junction bases with no gene match: 4. The CDR3 extends over 14 amino acids. Germline CDR1 reads SGHRS; CDR2 reads YFSETQ. This CDR3 reads CASSSETGGYGYTF. In DNA form, the CDR3 reads TGCGCCAGCAGCTCAGAGACAGGGGGCTATGGCTACACCTTC.

This clone was recorded once. The chain employs TRBV5-1 and TRBJ2-7; 7 nucleotides line up with TRBD1. V lost 4 bases, J lost 0 bases, and 7 bases stayed unmatched. In germline, CDR1 is SGHRS, CDR2 YFSETQ. This CDR3 has 15 residues. The CDR3 coding sequence is TGCGCCAGCAGCCGCTCGGGACAGAGCTCCTACGAGCAGTACTTC. Protein: CASSRSGQSSYEQYF.

The sample holds a few counts of this clone. This chain connects TRBV30 to TRBJ1-4; D unresolved. The CDR3 runs to 13 residues. The V end was cut by 6 bases, the J end by 0 bases, with 8 bases between. CDR1 GTSNPN and CDR2 SVGIG come from the germline V gene (reference sequence). The CDR3 is CACRDATNEKLFF. CDR3 nucleotides: TGTGCCTGTCGGGATGCAACTAATGAAAAACTGTTTTTT. The entire variable domain, with the rest obtained from reference TRBV30 and TRBJ1-4, is as follows: SQTIHQWPATLVQPVGSPLSLECTVEGTSNPNLYWYRQAAGRGLQLLFYSVGIGQISSEVPQNLSASRPQDRQFILSSKKLLLSDSGFYLCACRDATNEKLFFGSGTQLSVL.

CDR3 DNA: TGTGCCAGCAGCTCCCGGGACTATGGTGAAAAACTGTTTTTT. It yields the protein CASSSRDYGEKLFF. This chain uses TRBV5-4 with TRBJ1-4; possible D gene TRBD1, 5 bases. V lost 3 bases to trimming and J lost 7 bases, with 13 bases between them. The germline gives CDR1 SGHNT, CDR2 YYREEE (reference sequence). This CDR3 comprises 14 residues.

This clone appeared a few times. The chain couples TRBV30 to TRBJ1-2; D not resolved. V was clipped by 0 bases and J by 8 bases, with 10 bases between them. The germline gives CDR1 GTSNPN, CDR2 SVGIG (reference sequence). The CDR3 runs to 12 residues. The CDR3 spells CAWSVLDKGYTF. The CDR3 DNA reads as TGTGCCTGGAGTGTACTAGACAAGGGCTACACCTTC.

The rearrangement joins TRBV2 to TRBJ1-1; the D is unclear. V was shortened by 11 bases and J by 1 base, with 8 bases between the two germline ends. Per germline, CDR1 SNHLY and CDR2 FYNNEI. The CDR3 is 11 residues long. The CDR3 DNA reads TGTGCCGGTGGCGGGAACACTGAAGCTTTCTTT. Translated, it gives CAGGGNTEAFF.